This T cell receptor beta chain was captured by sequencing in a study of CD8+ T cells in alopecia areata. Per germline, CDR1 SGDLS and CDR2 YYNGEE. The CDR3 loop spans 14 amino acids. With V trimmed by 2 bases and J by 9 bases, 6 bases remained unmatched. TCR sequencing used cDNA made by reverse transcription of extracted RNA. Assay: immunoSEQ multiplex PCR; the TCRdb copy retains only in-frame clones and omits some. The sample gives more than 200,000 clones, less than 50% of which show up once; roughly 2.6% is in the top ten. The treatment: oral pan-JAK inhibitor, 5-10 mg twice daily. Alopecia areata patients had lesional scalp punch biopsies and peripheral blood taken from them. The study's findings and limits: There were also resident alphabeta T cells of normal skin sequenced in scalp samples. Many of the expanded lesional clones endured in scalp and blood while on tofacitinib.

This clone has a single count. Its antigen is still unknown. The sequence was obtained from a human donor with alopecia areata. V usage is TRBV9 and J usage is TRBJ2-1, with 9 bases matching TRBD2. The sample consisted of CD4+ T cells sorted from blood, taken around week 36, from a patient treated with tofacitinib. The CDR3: CASSVAGTSSEQFF. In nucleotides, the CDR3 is TGTGCCAGCAGCGTCGCAGGGACTAGCAGTGAGCAGTTCTTC.